Listed below are T cell receptor beta chains from one sample, sequenced in a study of blood T cell repertoires in COVID-19. Data came from immunoSEQ multiplex PCR; TCRdb stores just in-frame clones and leaves some out. The sample holds about 140,000 clones; approximately 85% are singletons and the top ten take about 2.9%. Material: peripheral blood. The source of these receptors is a man aged 50-60 years with acute or convalescent COVID-19. CDR3s include the opening cysteine and the closing phenylalanine or tryptophan. A D gene is named only where the DNA matches it firmly. Not every row has a clone size; where given, it reads once, few, many or a size class.

cdr3_nt: TGTGCCAGTAGTATTCGGACAGGCTTTAACTATGGCTACACCTTC; cdr3_aa: CASSIRTGFNYGYTF; v_call: TRBV19; d_call: TRBD1; clone_size: .; j_call: TRBJ1-2
cdr3_nt: TGTGCCAGCAGTGAGGGCCGCGGGGGGGAATTTCGCACAGATACGCAGTATTTT; cdr3_aa: CASSEGRGGEFRTDTQYF; v_call: TRBV6-1; d_call: TRBD2; clone_size: .; j_call: TRBJ2-3
cdr3_nt: TGTGCTAGTGGTTTGCCTACTACAGGGAAGAGCACAGATACGCAGTATTTT; cdr3_aa: CASGLPTTGKSTDTQYF; v_call: TRBV12-5; d_call: .; clone_size: .; j_call: TRBJ2-3
cdr3_nt: TGCGCCAGCAGCCAAGGACTAGCGGGGGCACGGGGGCACATTCAGTACTTC; cdr3_aa: CASSQGLAGARGHIQYF; v_call: TRBV4-1; d_call: TRBD2; clone_size: .; j_call: TRBJ2-4
cdr3_nt: TGTGCCAGCAGCGTAATGGCCGGAATGGGACAGGGTCACTGGGGATATGGCTACACCTTC; cdr3_aa: CASSVMAGMGQGHWGYGYTF; v_call: TRBV9; d_call: TRBD1; clone_size: .; j_call: TRBJ1-2
cdr3_nt: TGTGCCAGCAGCCAAACTAGCGGATCTCACTACGAGCAGTACTTC; cdr3_aa: CASSQTSGSHYEQYF; v_call: TRBV3-1/TRBV3-2; d_call: TRBD2; clone_size: .; j_call: TRBJ2-7
cdr3_nt: TGTGCCAGCAGCCAAGGACAAAAGACTGGGGCCAACGTCCTGACTTTC; cdr3_aa: CASSQGQKTGANVLTF; v_call: TRBV4-2; d_call: .; clone_size: .; j_call: TRBJ2-6
cdr3_nt: TGTGCCAGCAGTGAGGCGGGGCTCTATGGCTACACCTTC; cdr3_aa: CASSEAGLYGYTF; v_call: TRBV6-1; d_call: .; clone_size: .; j_call: TRBJ1-2
cdr3_nt: TGTGCCAGCAGCTTAGGCCAGGGAATGAGCTCCTATAATTCACCCCTCCACTTT; cdr3_aa: CASSLGQGMSSYNSPLHF; v_call: TRBV7-6; d_call: .; clone_size: .; j_call: TRBJ1-6
cdr3_nt: TGTGCCAGCAGTGAACCTAGCGGGAGGGCCTCGTCCTACAATGAGCAGTTCTTC; cdr3_aa: CASSEPSGRASSYNEQFF; v_call: TRBV6-1; d_call: TRBD2; clone_size: .; j_call: TRBJ2-1
cdr3_nt: TGTGCCAGCAGCTTTGGAGGATACAGGGGAAGTCAGCCCCAGCATTTT; cdr3_aa: CASSFGGYRGSQPQHF; v_call: TRBV5-6; d_call: TRBD1; clone_size: .; j_call: TRBJ1-5
cdr3_nt: TGTGCCATCAGAACAGCCGTCCCCACTGAAGCTTTCTTT; cdr3_aa: CAIRTAVPTEAFF; v_call: TRBV10-3; d_call: .; clone_size: once; j_call: TRBJ1-1
cdr3_nt: TGTGCCAGCAGCGTAGCGGGACGGGACACAACCCTCACTGAAGCTTTCTTT; cdr3_aa: CASSVAGRDTTLTEAFF; v_call: TRBV9; d_call: .; clone_size: .; j_call: TRBJ1-1
cdr3_nt: TGTGCCAGCAGCTTGTCGGGGGGATTACCGCAGGAGTACTTC; cdr3_aa: CASSLSGGLPQEYF; v_call: TRBV5-6; d_call: TRBD2; clone_size: .; j_call: TRBJ2-7
cdr3_nt: TGTGCCAGCAGCTGGGCCAAAGCGGGGGCCTACAATGAGCAGTTCTTC; cdr3_aa: CASSWAKAGAYNEQFF; v_call: TRBV7-9; d_call: TRBD2; clone_size: .; j_call: TRBJ2-1
cdr3_nt: TGTGCCAGCAGTTCCGGACTCGGTAACTACAATGAGCAGTTCTTC; cdr3_aa: CASSSGLGNYNEQFF; v_call: TRBV6-5; d_call: .; clone_size: .; j_call: TRBJ2-1
cdr3_nt: TGTGCCAGCAGCTTATCACCGGGACAGGGGAGGTTCACCCTCCACTTT; cdr3_aa: CASSLSPGQGRFTLHF; v_call: TRBV11-3; d_call: TRBD1; clone_size: .; j_call: TRBJ1-6
cdr3_nt: TGTGCCAGCAGGCCGGCGGGATTCGTCGTGGATACGCAGTATTTT; cdr3_aa: CASRPAGFVVDTQYF; v_call: TRBV2; d_call: .; clone_size: .; j_call: TRBJ2-3
cdr3_nt: TGTGCCAGCAGCCAAGGGGCGGGCCCAGATACGCAGTATTTT; cdr3_aa: CASSQGAGPDTQYF; v_call: TRBV3-1/TRBV3-2; d_call: .; clone_size: .; j_call: TRBJ2-3
cdr3_nt: TGTGCCAGCAGCGGAGTTATACAAGAGACCCAGTACTTC; cdr3_aa: CASSGVIQETQYF; v_call: TRBV11-3; d_call: .; clone_size: once; j_call: TRBJ2-5
cdr3_nt: TGCGCCAGCAGCTTCACGGCAGGGGGCATCACAGATACGCAGTATTTT; cdr3_aa: CASSFTAGGITDTQYF; v_call: TRBV5-1; d_call: TRBD1; clone_size: .; j_call: TRBJ2-3
cdr3_nt: TGTGCCAGCAGTTCCTATGACAGAAGGCTGTTTTTT; cdr3_aa: CASSSYDRRLFF; v_call: TRBV28; d_call: .; clone_size: .; j_call: TRBJ2-2
cdr3_nt: TGTGCCAGCAGCAAAGACCGGATAGCGGAGCAGGTGTATGAGCAGTTCTTC; cdr3_aa: CASSKDRIAEQVYEQFF; v_call: TRBV21-1; d_call: .; clone_size: once; j_call: TRBJ2-1
cdr3_nt: TGCAGCGCCTCCTCCGGGACAGGGAATAATCAGCCCCAGCATTTT; cdr3_aa: CSASSGTGNNQPQHF; v_call: TRBV29-1; d_call: TRBD1; clone_size: .; j_call: TRBJ1-5
cdr3_nt: TGTGCCAGCAGAGGGGGGGGCTCCTACAATGAGCAGTTCTTC; cdr3_aa: CASRGGGSYNEQFF; v_call: TRBV2; d_call: .; clone_size: .; j_call: TRBJ2-1
cdr3_nt: TGCGCCAGCAGTGACCCGAAGCGGGACACAGATACGCAGTATTTT; cdr3_aa: CASSDPKRDTDTQYF; v_call: TRBV10-1; d_call: TRBD2; clone_size: .; j_call: TRBJ2-3